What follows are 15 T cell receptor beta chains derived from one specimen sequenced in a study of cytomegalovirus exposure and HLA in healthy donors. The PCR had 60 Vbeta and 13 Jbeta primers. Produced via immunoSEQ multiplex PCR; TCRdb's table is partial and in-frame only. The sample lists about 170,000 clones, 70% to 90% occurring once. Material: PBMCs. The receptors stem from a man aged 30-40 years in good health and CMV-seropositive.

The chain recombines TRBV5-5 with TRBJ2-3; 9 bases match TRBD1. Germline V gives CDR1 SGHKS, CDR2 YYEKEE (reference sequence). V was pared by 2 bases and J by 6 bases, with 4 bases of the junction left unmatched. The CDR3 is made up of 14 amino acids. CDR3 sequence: CASSLGQGRDTQYF. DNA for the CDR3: TGTGCCAGCAGCTTAGGACAGGGGAGGGATACGCAGTATTTT.

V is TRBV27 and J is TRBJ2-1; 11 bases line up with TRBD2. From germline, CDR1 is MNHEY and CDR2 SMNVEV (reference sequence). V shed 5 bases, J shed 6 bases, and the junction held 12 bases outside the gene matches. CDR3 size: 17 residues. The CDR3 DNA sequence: TGTGCCAGCAGTGGAGGGACAACTAGCGGGAGACCCAATGAGCAGTTCTTC. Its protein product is CASSGGTTSGRPNEQFF.

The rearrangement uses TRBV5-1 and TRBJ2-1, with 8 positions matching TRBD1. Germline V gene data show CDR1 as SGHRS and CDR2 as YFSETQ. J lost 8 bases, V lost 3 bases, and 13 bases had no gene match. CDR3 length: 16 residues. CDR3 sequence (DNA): TGCGCCAGCAGCTCCCTCGGCAGGACAGGGATGGATGAGCAGTTCTTC. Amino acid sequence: CASSSLGRTGMDEQFF.

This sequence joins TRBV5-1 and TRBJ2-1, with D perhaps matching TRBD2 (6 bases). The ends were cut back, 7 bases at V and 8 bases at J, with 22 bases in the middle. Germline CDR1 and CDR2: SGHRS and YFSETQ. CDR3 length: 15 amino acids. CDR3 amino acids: CASAGLGRGSDEQFF. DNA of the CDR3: TGCGCCAGCGCAGGTCTCGGGCGGGGATCGGATGAGCAGTTCTTC.

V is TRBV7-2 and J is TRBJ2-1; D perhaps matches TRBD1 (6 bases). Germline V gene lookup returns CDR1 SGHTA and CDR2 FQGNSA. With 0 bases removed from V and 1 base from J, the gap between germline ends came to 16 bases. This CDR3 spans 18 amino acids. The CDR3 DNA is TGTGCCAGCAGCTTAGCAGGGACACTTCGAATGTCCTACAATGAGCAGTTCTTC. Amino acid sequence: CASSLAGTLRMSYNEQFF.

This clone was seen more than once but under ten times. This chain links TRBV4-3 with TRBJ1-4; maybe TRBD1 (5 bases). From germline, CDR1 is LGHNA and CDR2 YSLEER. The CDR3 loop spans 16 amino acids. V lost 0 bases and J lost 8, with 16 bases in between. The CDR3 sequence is CASSQDWGRVEEKLFF. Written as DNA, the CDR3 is TGCGCCAGCAGCCAAGATTGGGGGAGGGTGGAGGAAAAACTGTTTTTT.

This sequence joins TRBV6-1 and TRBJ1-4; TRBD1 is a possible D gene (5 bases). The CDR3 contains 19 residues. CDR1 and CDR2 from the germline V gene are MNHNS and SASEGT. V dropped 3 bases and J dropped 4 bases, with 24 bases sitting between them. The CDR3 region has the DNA TGTGCCAGCAGTGAGAAGGGGAGGCTGAACTTGTTTGTTAATGAAAAACTGTTTTTT. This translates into CASSEKGRLNLFVNEKLFF.

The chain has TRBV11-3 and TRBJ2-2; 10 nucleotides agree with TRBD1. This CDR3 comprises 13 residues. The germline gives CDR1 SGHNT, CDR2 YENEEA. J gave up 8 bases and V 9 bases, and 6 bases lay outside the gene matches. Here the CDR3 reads CASEGQGLGELFF. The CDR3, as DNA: TGTGCCAGTGAGGGACAGGGGCTGGGGGAGCTGTTTTTT.

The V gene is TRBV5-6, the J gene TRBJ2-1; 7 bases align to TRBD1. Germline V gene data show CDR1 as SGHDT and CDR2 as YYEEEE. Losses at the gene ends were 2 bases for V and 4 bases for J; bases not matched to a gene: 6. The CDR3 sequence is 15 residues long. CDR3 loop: CASSFSGQPYNEQFF. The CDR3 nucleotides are TGTGCCAGCAGCTTTTCGGGACAGCCATACAATGAGCAGTTCTTC.

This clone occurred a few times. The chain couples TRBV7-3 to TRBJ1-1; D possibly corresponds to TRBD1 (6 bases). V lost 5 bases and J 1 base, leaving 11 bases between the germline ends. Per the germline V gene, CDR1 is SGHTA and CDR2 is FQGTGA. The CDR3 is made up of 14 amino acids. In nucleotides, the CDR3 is TGTGCCAGCAGCCCTACAGGGAGGAACACTGAAGCTTTCTTT. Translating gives CASSPTGRNTEAFF.

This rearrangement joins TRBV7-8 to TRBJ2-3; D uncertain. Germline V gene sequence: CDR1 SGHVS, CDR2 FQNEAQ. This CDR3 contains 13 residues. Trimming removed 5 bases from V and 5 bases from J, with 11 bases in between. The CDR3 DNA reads TGTGCCAGCAGCGGGCGATATAAAGATACGCAGTATTTT. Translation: CASSGRYKDTQYF.

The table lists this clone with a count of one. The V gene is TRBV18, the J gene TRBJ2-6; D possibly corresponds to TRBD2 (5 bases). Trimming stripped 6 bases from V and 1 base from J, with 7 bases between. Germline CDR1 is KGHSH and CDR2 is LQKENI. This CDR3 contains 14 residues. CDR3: CASSSGSGANVLTF. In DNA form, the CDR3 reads TGTGCCAGCTCCTCGGGGTCTGGGGCCAACGTCCTGACTTTC.

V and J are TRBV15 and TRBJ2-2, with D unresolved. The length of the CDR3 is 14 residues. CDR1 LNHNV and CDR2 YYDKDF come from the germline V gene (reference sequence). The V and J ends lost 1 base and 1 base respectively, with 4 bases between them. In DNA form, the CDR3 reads TGTGCCACCAGCAGAGCAGGGAACACCGGGGAGCTGTTTTTT. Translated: CATSRAGNTGELFF. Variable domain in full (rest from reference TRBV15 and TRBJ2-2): DAMVIQNPRYQVTQFGKPVTLSCSQTLNHNVMYWYQQKSSQAPKLLFHYYDKDFNNEADTPDNFQSRRPNTSFCFLDIRSPGLGDTAMYLCATSRAGNTGELFFGEGSRLTVL.

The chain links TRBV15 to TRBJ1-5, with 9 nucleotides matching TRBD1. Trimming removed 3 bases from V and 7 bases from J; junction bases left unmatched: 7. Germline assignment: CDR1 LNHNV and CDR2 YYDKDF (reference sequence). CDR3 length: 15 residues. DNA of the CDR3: TGTGCCACCAGCAGGCCGGGACAGGGTATCCAGCCCCAGCATTTT. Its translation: CATSRPGQGIQPQHF.

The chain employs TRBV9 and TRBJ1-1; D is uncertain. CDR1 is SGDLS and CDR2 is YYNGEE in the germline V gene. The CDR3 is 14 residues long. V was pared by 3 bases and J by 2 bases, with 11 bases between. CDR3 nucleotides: TGTGCCAGCAGCGACCCCCGGACTAACACTGAAGCTTTCTTT. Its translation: CASSDPRTNTEAFF.